This T cell receptor beta chain was identified in a study of cytomegalovirus exposure and HLA in healthy donors. Germline CDR1 KGHSY, CDR2 FQNENV. There are 14 residues in the CDR3. 13 Jbeta primers and 60 Vbeta primers were used for the PCR. Profiled with immunoSEQ multiplex PCR; TCRdb holds only in-frame clones, not every one. The sample lists about 170,000 clones, roughly 80% occurring once. Sequencing input: PBMCs. The chain is built from TRBV16 and TRBJ2-5, with D tentatively TRBD1 or TRBD2 (5 bases each). The J call could be wrong; TRBJ2-7 is a better fit for the DNA end. This clonotype originated in a female donor in good health and CMV-seronegative. The CDR3 coding sequence is TGTGCCAGCAGCCAATCTGTGGGGGCCTACGAGCAGTACTTC. Protein: CASSQSVGAYEQYF.